A single sample is the source of the 3 T cell receptor beta chains below, sequenced in a study of T cells expressing NK-cell markers (dated by TCRdb to about 2020). The library was built by means of 5' RACE. The sample was run on an Illumina HiSeq 2000. TCRdb reprocessed the reads; each CDR3 protein sequence makes one entry, and DNA is unavailable. The sample table on file contains some 440,000 distinct CDR3 sequences. The ten largest make up over 1.3% of the sample. The sample taken for sequencing was blood T cells: a sorted CD56 or NKG2C T cell subset, CD4+ or CD8+ T cells, or bulk PBMC T cells (not recorded which). The source of these receptors is a woman aged 45-65 years in good health. Donor details come from another sample of the same person, matched by shared clones.

This chain joins TRBV29-1 and TRBJ2-1; TCRdb returns TRBD1, unconfirmable since there is no DNA. CDR1 and CDR2 (germline): SQVTM, ANQGSEA. This CDR3 is built from 12 residues. CDR3 in amino acids: CSVDRQVNEQFF.

The V and J genes are TRBV6-5 and TRBJ1-1; TCRdb calls TRBD1, which cannot be checked without DNA. Germline V gene data show CDR1 as MNHEY and CDR2 as SVGAGI. The CDR3 is made up of 12 amino acids. The CDR3 loop reads CASVQGGTEAFF.

This rearrangement joins TRBV2 to TRBJ2-2; the D call from TCRdb, TRBD1, cannot be confirmed without DNA. This CDR3 contains 14 residues. Germline CDR1 reads SNHLY; CDR2 reads FYNNEI. This chain's CDR3 is CASRRTGGIGELFF.